This T cell receptor beta chain came from a study of shared clonotypes between healthy human individuals. Study-level information: Three plates each covered CD4 naive and memory; CD8 naive two, CD8 memory one. Study-wide results and limits: Relative to clonotypes present in all four donors, those not shared had lower generation probabilities. Memory subsets generally showed smaller estimated richness than naive subsets did. Sorted-subset sequencing, rarefaction showed, was incomplete despite large depth.

The repertoire was sequenced with immunoSEQ multiplex PCR; TCRdb's copy has only in-frame clones and lacks some. The sample has approximately 1.5 million clones, around 98.5% seen once. Germline V gene lookup returns CDR1 SGHRS and CDR2 YFSETQ. The V gene end was trimmed by 4 bases and the J gene end by 6 bases; junction bases not matched to a gene: 12. The CDR3 has 16 amino acids. This clone was recorded only once. Its antigen is unknown. The sequencing input was naive CD4+ T cells sorted from blood. The subset: CD45RA+ positively selected. The rearrangement links TRBV5-1 to TRBJ2-2, with 7 bases aligning to TRBD2. This sequence originates from a young man in good health. The CDR3 DNA follows: TGCGCCAGCAGCCCGATTGTGGGAGGGCCCCCCGGGGAGCTGTTTTTT. This encodes CASSPIVGGPPGELFF.